This T cell receptor beta chain is drawn from a study of technical replicates of blood from several donors. V gave up 0 bases and J gave up 3 bases; unmatched junction bases: 5. The CDR3 contains 16 residues. Germline V lookup: CDR1 MGHRA, CDR2 YSYEKL. Generated by immunoSEQ multiplex PCR, the TCRdb table keeps only in-frame clones and is missing some. The profile covers about 79,000 clones, with around 94% appearing a single time and 0.2% to 0.3% taken by the ten largest. Sequenced sample: T cells isolated from PBMCs. The TCR originated in a human donor in good health. The rearrangement joins TRBV4-1 to TRBJ2-7, with TRBD1 matching 10 bases. The CDR3 loop reads CASSQDRDRGFYEQYF. In DNA form, the CDR3 reads TGCGCCAGCAGCCAAGACCGGGACAGGGGTTTCTACGAGCAGTACTTC.